These 20 T cell receptor beta chains came from one sample sequenced in a study of T cell changes during pregnancy in multiple sclerosis (dated by TCRdb to between 2019 and 2020). The library was made by the immunoSEQ multiplex PCR assay. In TCRdb, the immuneACCESS table is reduced to in-frame sequences with V and J assigned. These tables do not hold every clone; where another copy was compared, an unresolved V gene accounts for under half, and the others remain unexplained. This sample comprises around 66,000 clones, about 88% of them detected only once. Together, the top ten hold over 3% of the sample. Material: peripheral blood, obtained in the first trimester of pregnancy. These receptors all stem from a female donor in good health, enrolled as a control in a pregnancy study.

This clone was recorded only once. V usage is TRBV5-1 and J usage is TRBJ2-3; D not certain. Germline lookup yields CDR1 SGHRS and CDR2 YFSETQ. The ends were cut back, 0 bases at V and 2 bases at J, with 10 bases in the middle. This CDR3 region has 15 residues. CDR3 in amino acids: CASSLAVAATDTQYF. In nucleotides, the CDR3 is TGCGCCAGCAGCTTGGCCGTCGCGGCCACAGATACGCAGTATTTT.

The chain employs TRBV7-3 and TRBJ1-1, with a possible D match to TRBD1 (6 bases). This CDR3 has 13 residues. V dropped 1 base and J dropped 5 bases, with 8 bases sitting between them. The germline V gene has CDR1 SGHTA and CDR2 FQGTGA. In DNA form, the CDR3 reads TGTGCCAGCAGCTTAAACAGGGAGACTGAAGCTTTCTTT. It is translated as CASSLNRETEAFF.

V and J are TRBV27 and TRBJ1-2; D is undetermined. The germline CDR1 and CDR2 sequences are MNHEY and SMNVEV (reference sequence). This CDR3 contains 13 residues. Trimming stripped 3 bases from V and 1 base from J, with 6 bases between. In DNA form, the CDR3 reads TGTGCCAGCAGTTTTGGCAGTAACTATGGCTACACCTTC. It is translated as CASSFGSNYGYTF.

The chain employs TRBV27 and TRBJ2-7; 7 bases agree with TRBD1. Germline V gene sequence: CDR1 MNHEY, CDR2 SMNVEV (reference sequence). There are 13 residues in the CDR3. Trimming at V came to 7 bases and at J to 4 bases, leaving 7 bases not matched to a gene. CDR3 sequence: CASTGQTPYEQYF. The CDR3 DNA follows: TGTGCCAGCACGGGACAGACTCCTTACGAGCAGTACTTC.

The CDR3 coding sequence is TGTGCCAGCAGCGCCATACAGACTAGCAATGAGCAGTTCTTC. This gives the protein CASSAIQTSNEQFF. The genes are TRBV9 and TRBJ2-1; possible D gene TRBD2, 6 bases. V shed 3 bases and J shed 6 bases, with 13 bases lying between them. Germline CDR1 and CDR2: SGDLS and YYNGEE. The CDR3 sequence is 14 residues long. The variable domain in full, with the rest retrieved from reference TRBV9 and TRBJ2-1, is DSGVTQTPKHLITATGQRVTLRCSPRSGDLSVYWYQQSLDQGLQFLIQYYNGEERAKGNILERFSAQQFPDLHSELNLSSLELGDSALYFCASSAIQTSNEQFFGPGTRLTVL.

The chain joins TRBV2 to TRBJ2-1, with D possibly being TRBD2 (5 bases). V gave up 6 bases and J gave up 0 bases, with 9 bases separating them. The germline gives CDR1 SNHLY, CDR2 FYNNEI. This CDR3 has 14 amino acids. Written as DNA, the CDR3 is TGTGCCAGCAGCGACACTAGCTCCTACAATGAGCAGTTCTTC. This codes for CASSDTSSYNEQFF. Combining the CDR3 with reference TRBV2 and TRBJ2-1 gives the whole variable domain EPEVTQTPSHQVTQMGQEVILRCVPISNHLYFYWYRQILGQKVEFLVSFYNNEISEKSEIFDDQFSVERPDGSNFTLKIRSTKLEDSAMYFCASSDTSSYNEQFFGPGTRLTVL.

This rearrangement joins TRBV7-6 to TRBJ2-1; tentatively, D is TRBD1 (6 bases). CDR3 length: 13 residues. V lost 6 bases and J 12 bases, leaving 18 bases between the germline ends. Germline values: CDR1 SGHVS, CDR2 FNYEAQ. CDR3 coding DNA: TGTGCCAGCAGTCCCCGATCAGGGGAAGGGCAGTTCTTC. Translation: CASSPRSGEGQFF. Combining the CDR3 with reference TRBV7-6 and TRBJ2-1 gives the whole variable domain GAGVSQSPRYKVTKRGQDVALRCDPISGHVSLYWYRQALGQGPEFLTYFNYEAQQDKSGLPNDRFSAERPEGSISTLTIQRTEQRDSAMYRCASSPRSGEGQFFGPGTRLTVL.

This chain uses TRBV6-1 with TRBJ1-1; 8 nucleotides match TRBD1. J gave up 1 base and V 5 bases, and 6 bases lay outside the gene matches. The CDR3 runs 15 residues. Looked up from germline, CDR1 is MNHNS and CDR2 is SASEGT. In DNA form, the CDR3 reads TGTGCCAGCAGTTCACGGACAGGGAGGAACACTGAAGCTTTCTTT. As protein: CASSSRTGRNTEAFF.

There are a few counts of this clone. This chain joins TRBV6-1 and TRBJ2-7; TRBD2 matches at 7 bases. CDR3 size: 15 residues. V lost 2 bases, J lost 6 bases, and 10 bases stayed unmatched. CDR1 MNHNS and CDR2 SASEGT come from the germline V gene. Written as DNA, the CDR3 is TGTGCCAGCAGTGAAAACGCGGGAGTCCCCGCCGAGCAGTACTTC. It yields the protein CASSENAGVPAEQYF.

The chain combines TRBV15 with TRBJ2-3; 11 positions match TRBD2. V lost 4 bases to trimming and J lost 0 bases; unmatched junction nucleotides: 3. Germline V CDR1 and CDR2: LNHNV, YYDKDF (reference sequence). This CDR3 is built from 16 residues. The CDR3 nucleotides read TGTGCCACCAGCACCGGGACTAGCGGCAGCACAGATACGCAGTATTTT. Translated: CATSTGTSGSTDTQYF.

This clone was recorded once. V and J are TRBV19 and TRBJ1-1; D remains unclear. Germline CDR1 reads LNHDA; CDR2 reads SQIVND (reference sequence). This CDR3 region has 15 residues. Trimming left V 7 bases short and J 0 bases short, with 15 bases between. In DNA form, the CDR3 reads TGTGCCAGTAATAAAGGCAGACACATGAACACTGAAGCTTTCTTT. Protein sequence: CASNKGRHMNTEAFF.

The V call is TRBV21-1, the J call TRBJ1-5; TRBD1 is taken as the D call from the table, unchecked against the DNA. TRBV21-1 has pseudogene status. The CDR3 loop spans 19 amino acids. CDR3 DNA sequence: TGTGCCAGCAGCAAAGCCGGGACAGGGAGTCCGGGTAGGGATCAGCCCCAGCATTTT. It specifies CASSKAGTGSPGRDQPQHF.

The gene calls are TRBV6-5 and TRBJ2-4, with D unresolved. The CDR3 covers 15 residues. V lost 6 bases, J lost 0 bases, and 12 bases lay in between. In germline, CDR1 is MNHEY, CDR2 SVGAGI. The CDR3 region has the DNA TGTGCCAGCAGCCCCTTCTTACTAGCCAAAAACATTCAGTACTTC. It is translated as CASSPFLLAKNIQYF.

The chain joins TRBV6-1 to TRBJ1-5; D possibly corresponds to TRBD1 (6 bases). The CDR3 is 14 amino acids. V was clipped by 3 bases and J by 3 bases, with 9 bases between them. Germline V lookup: CDR1 MNHNS, CDR2 SASEGT. Written as DNA, the CDR3 is TGTGCCAGCAGTGAGACAGGCAACAATCAGCCCCAGCATTTT. It specifies CASSETGNNQPQHF.

This clone was recorded a few times. The chain employs TRBV9 and TRBJ1-1; possibly TRBD1 for D (5 bases). With 0 bases removed from V and 4 bases from J, the gap between germline ends came to 13 bases. The germline V gene encodes CDR1 SGDLS and CDR2 YYNGEE. The CDR3 runs to 15 residues. CDR3 residues: CASSVDQGLGTEAFF. The CDR3 nucleotides read TGTGCCAGCAGCGTAGATCAGGGTTTGGGCACTGAAGCTTTCTTT. The full variable domain, in which reference TRBV9 and TRBJ1-1 provide the parts outside the CDR3, is DSGVTQTPKHLITATGQRVTLRCSPRSGDLSVYWYQQSLDQGLQFLIQYYNGEERAKGNILERFSAQQFPDLHSELNLSSLELGDSALYFCASSVDQGLGTEAFFGQGTRLTVV.

The chain combines TRBV10-3 with TRBJ1-2; weak D call: TRBD1 (5 bases). V lost 4 bases and J lost 4, with 13 bases in between. The CDR3 covers 14 residues. Germline values: CDR1 ENHRY, CDR2 SYGVKD. The CDR3: CAISGRGVLYGYTF. The CDR3 DNA is TGTGCCATCAGTGGTCGGGGGGTCCTCTATGGCTACACCTTC.

This clone appeared once. J is TRBJ2-3 and V is TRBV5-4; TRBD2 aligns across 12 bases. There are 15 residues in the CDR3. With 3 bases clipped from V and 4 bases from J, the junction kept 3 bases outside the gene matches. Germline V gives CDR1 SGHNT, CDR2 YYREEE (reference sequence). The CDR3, as DNA: TGTGCCAGCAGCTGGACTAGCGGGGAAGCAGATACGCAGTATTTT. Its translation is CASSWTSGEADTQYF.

The CDR3 loop is CASIGVPSMGYTF. The CDR3 region has the DNA TGTGCCAGCATCGGGGTCCCCTCTATGGGCTACACCTTC. V gene TRBV21-1 combines with J gene TRBJ1-2. TRBV21-1 counts as a pseudogene. This CDR3 spans 13 amino acids.

V and J are TRBV9 and TRBJ1-2; 9 nucleotides agree with TRBD1. The ends lost 0 bases at V and 7 bases at J; junction bases unmatched: 1. Germline V lookup: CDR1 SGDLS, CDR2 YYNGEE. The CDR3 is 13 residues long. CDR3 residues: CASSVGGQGGYTF. For the CDR3, the DNA is TGTGCCAGCAGCGTAGGGGGACAGGGTGGCTACACCTTC.

The chain carries TRBV7-9 and TRBJ2-2, with D unclear. Per germline, CDR1 SEHNR and CDR2 FQNEAQ (reference sequence). Trimming left V 4 bases short and J 3 bases short, with 6 bases between. The CDR3 extends over 13 amino acids. The CDR3 nucleotides are TGTGCCAGCAGCTCACACGACACCGGGGAGCTGTTTTTT. Protein: CASSSHDTGELFF. Full variable domain (rest looked up from reference TRBV7-9 and TRBJ2-2): DTGVSQNPRHKITKRGQNVTFRCDPISEHNRLYWYRQTLGQGPEFLTYFQNEAQLEKSRLLSDRFSAERPKGSFSTLEIQRTEQGDSAMYLCASSSHDTGELFFGEGSRLTVL.